Listed here are 3 T cell receptor beta chains from one sample, sequenced in a study of PD-L1 blockade in urothelial cancer. The repertoire was sequenced with immunoSEQ multiplex PCR; TCRdb's copy has only in-frame clones and lacks some. Of about 38,000 clones listed, roughly 90% are singletons. Sequenced here: PBMCs, sampled around atezolizumab (anti-PD-L1) treatment. All receptors come from a man aged 55-75 years with urothelial cancer.

The V call is TRBV7-2, the J call TRBJ2-4; D perhaps matches TRBD1 (7 bases). Germline values: CDR1 SGHTA, CDR2 FQGNSA. The CDR3 totals 12 residues. Trimming shortened V by 3 bases and J by 9 bases, and 9 bases separated the two germline ends. DNA for the CDR3: TGTGCCAGCAGCTTCCAGGGGGGCATTCAGTACTTC. It codes for CASSFQGGIQYF.

The V and J genes are TRBV4-3 and TRBJ1-3; no clear D gene. CDR1 is LGHNA and CDR2 is YSLEER in the germline V gene. This CDR3 contains 12 residues. V lost 3 bases and J lost 8, with 8 bases in between. The CDR3 here is CASSHPGDTIYF. As DNA, the CDR3 is TGCGCCAGCAGCCATCCAGGTGACACCATATATTTT.

CDR3 sequence (DNA): TGCGCCAGCAGCTCTGAGGCAGATACGCAGTATTTT. Its protein product is CASSSEADTQYF. The chain has TRBV5-1 and TRBJ2-3; D call uncertain. The CDR3 is made up of 12 amino acids. V dropped 3 bases and J dropped 4 bases, with 6 bases sitting between them. CDR1 and CDR2 (germline): SGHRS, YFSETQ.